A single sample is the source of the 3 T cell receptor beta chains below, sequenced in a study of breast tumors, draining lymph nodes, adjacent tissues. Breast cancer patients provided tissue from their axillary draining lymph nodes. TCRdb passed the multiplex PCR reads through MiXCR, listing each CDR3 protein once. The data contain about 130,000 distinct CDR3 sequences, roughly 20% of them singletons. Material: axillary lymph node tissue. The receptors originated from a female donor with breast cancer. Some clones in this sample may be carry-over from other donors' samples.

Of note for this clonotype: Germline and junction disagree at one end, which may indicate a read error. The chain employs TRBV4-1 and TRBJ2-6, with D possibly being TRBD2 (5 bases). CDR1 MGHRA and CDR2 YSYEKL come from the germline V gene. This CDR3 region has 16 residues. The CDR3: CTSSQTSGSSRSVLTF. The CDR3 DNA follows: TGCACCAGCAGCCAGACCTCGGGGAGCTCCCGGAGCGTCCTGACTTTC.

This clonotype was seen a handful of times. The J gene is TRBJ1-4, the V gene TRBV14; 7 bases map to TRBD1. V lost 0 bases, J lost 4 bases, and 5 bases stayed unmatched. The CDR3 runs 16 residues. Germline values: CDR1 SGHDN, CDR2 FVKESK. CDR3 coding DNA: TGTGCCAGCAGCCAAGAAGAGCAGGGGGGTAATGAAAAACTGTTTTTT. This encodes CASSQEEQGGNEKLFF.

This clonotype was counted at least ten times. The chain uses TRBV7-3 and TRBJ1-2; possibly TRBD1 for D (5 bases). This CDR3 spans 13 amino acids. The V gene lost 5 bases and the J gene lost 6 bases, with 13 bases spanning the gap. Germline V gene lookup returns CDR1 SGHTA and CDR2 FQGTGA. The CDR3 loop reads CASSRPGGDGYTF. The CDR3 coding sequence is TGTGCCAGCAGCCGCCCCGGGGGAGATGGCTACACCTTC.